Here is one TCR beta chain with its context. CDR1 LGHNA and CDR2 YSLEER come from the germline V gene. The V end lost 0 bases, the J end lost 2 bases, and 13 bases lay between the germline ends. The CDR3 spans 16 residues. Clones were sequenced by immunoSEQ multiplex PCR, and TCRdb holds only the in-frame ones, with some missing. The sample contains more than 50,000 clones, about three quarters of which appear only once. These data come from a study of blood T cell repertoires in COVID-19. The chain combines TRBV4-3 with TRBJ1-2; D is uncertain. The TCR was taken from a man aged 65 to 85 with active or convalescent COVID-19. The sample comprised peripheral blood. CDR3 coding DNA: TGCGCCAGCAGCCAAGACCCAGGCGGAGGAAACTATGGCTACACCTTC. Protein sequence: CASSQDPGGGNYGYTF.